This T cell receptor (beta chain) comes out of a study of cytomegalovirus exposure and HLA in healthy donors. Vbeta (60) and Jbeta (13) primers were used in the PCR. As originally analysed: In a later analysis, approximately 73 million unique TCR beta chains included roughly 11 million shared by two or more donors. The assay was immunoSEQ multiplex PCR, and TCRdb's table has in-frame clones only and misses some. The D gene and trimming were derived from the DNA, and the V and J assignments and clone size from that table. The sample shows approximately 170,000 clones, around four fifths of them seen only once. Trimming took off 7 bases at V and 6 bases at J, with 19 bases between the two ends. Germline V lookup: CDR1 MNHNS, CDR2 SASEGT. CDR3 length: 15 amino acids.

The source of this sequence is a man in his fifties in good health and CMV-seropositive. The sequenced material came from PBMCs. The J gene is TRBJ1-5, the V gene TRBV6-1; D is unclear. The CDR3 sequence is CASTPSDSRAQPQHF. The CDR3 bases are TGTGCCAGCACTCCTTCGGACTCAAGGGCTCAGCCCCAGCATTTT.